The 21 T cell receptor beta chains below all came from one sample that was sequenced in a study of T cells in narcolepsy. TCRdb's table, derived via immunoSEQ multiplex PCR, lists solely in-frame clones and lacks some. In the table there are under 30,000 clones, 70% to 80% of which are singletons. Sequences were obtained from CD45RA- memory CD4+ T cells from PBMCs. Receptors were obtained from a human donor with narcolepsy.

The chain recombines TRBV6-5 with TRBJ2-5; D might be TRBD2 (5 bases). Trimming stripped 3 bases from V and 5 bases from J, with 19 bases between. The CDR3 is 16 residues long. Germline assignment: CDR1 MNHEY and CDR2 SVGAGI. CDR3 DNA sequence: TGTGCCAGCAGTTATGGGCTAGCCTCGGTAGGGGAGACCCAGTACTTC. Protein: CASSYGLASVGETQYF.

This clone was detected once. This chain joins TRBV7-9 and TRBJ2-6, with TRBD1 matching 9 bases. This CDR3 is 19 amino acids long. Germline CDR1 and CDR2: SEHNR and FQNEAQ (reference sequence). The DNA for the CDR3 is TGTGTCAGAAGCTCTAACCCCCGGGACAGGGTTTTTGGGGCCAACGTCCTGACTTTC. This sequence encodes CVRSSNPRDRVFGANVLTF.

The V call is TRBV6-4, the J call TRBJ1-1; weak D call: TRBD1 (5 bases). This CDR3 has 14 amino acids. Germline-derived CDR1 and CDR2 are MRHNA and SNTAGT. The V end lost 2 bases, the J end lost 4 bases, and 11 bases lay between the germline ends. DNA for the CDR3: TGTGCCAGCAGTGACGAGGGGTGGGGCACTGAAGCTTTCTTT. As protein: CASSDEGWGTEAFF.

CDR3 region: CASSPTGAGANVLTF. As DNA, the CDR3 is TGTGCCAGTAGTCCGACAGGGGCTGGGGCCAACGTCCTGACTTTC. This chain connects TRBV19 to TRBJ2-6; 8 bases match TRBD1. The V and J ends lost 5 bases and 2 bases, in that order; junction bases with no gene match: 2. The germline gives CDR1 LNHDA, CDR2 SQIVND (reference sequence). The CDR3 is 15 residues long.

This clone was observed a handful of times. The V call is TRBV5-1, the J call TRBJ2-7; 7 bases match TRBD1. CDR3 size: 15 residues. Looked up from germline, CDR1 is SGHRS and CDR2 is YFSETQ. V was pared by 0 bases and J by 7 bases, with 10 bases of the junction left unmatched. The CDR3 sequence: CASSLAGQAVEEQYF. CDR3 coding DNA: TGCGCCAGCAGCTTGGCCGGACAGGCCGTTGAGGAGCAGTACTTC. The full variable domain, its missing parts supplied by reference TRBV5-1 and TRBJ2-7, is KAGVTQTPRYLIKTRGQQVTLSCSPISGHRSVSWYQQTPGQGLQFLFEYFSETQRNKGNFPGRFSGRQFSNSRSEMNVSTLELGDSALYLCASSLAGQAVEEQYFGPGTRLTVT.

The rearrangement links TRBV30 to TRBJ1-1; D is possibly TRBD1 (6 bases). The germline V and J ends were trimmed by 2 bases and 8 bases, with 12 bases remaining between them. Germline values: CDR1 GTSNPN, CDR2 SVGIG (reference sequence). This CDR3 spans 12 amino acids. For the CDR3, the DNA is TGTGCCTGGAGTAGCTGGGGGCAAGAAGCTTTCTTT. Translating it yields CAWSSWGQEAFF.

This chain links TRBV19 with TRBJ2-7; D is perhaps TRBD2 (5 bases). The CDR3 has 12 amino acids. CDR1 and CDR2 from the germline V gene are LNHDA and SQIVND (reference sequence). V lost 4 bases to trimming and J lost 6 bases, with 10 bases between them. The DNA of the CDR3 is TGTGCCAGTAGTAGGTTACTAGGCGAGCAGTACTTC. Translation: CASSRLLGEQYF.

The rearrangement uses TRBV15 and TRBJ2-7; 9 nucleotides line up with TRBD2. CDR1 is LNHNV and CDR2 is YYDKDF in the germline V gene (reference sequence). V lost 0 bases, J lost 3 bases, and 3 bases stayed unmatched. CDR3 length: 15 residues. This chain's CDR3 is CATSRERLAVYEQYF. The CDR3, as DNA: TGTGCCACCAGCAGAGAAAGACTAGCGGTCTACGAGCAGTACTTC.

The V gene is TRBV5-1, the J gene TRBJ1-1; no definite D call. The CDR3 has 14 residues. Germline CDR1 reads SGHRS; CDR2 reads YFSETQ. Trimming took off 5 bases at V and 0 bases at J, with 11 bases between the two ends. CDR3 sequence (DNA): TGCGCCAGCAGTCAGGACGGAATGAACACTGAAGCTTTCTTT. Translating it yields CASSQDGMNTEAFF.

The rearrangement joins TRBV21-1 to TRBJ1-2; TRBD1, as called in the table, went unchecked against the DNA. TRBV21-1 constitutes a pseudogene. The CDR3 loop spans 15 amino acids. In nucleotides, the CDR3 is TGTGCCAGCAGCATGACAGAGGTCCCTAACTATGGCTACACCTTC. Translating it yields CASSMTEVPNYGYTF.

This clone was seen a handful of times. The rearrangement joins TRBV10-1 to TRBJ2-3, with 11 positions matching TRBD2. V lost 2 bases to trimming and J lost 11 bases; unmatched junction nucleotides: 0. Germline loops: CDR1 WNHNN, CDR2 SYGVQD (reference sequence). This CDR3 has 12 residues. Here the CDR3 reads CASSEGLAGQYF. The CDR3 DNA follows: TGCGCCAGCAGTGAGGGACTAGCGGGGCAGTATTTT.

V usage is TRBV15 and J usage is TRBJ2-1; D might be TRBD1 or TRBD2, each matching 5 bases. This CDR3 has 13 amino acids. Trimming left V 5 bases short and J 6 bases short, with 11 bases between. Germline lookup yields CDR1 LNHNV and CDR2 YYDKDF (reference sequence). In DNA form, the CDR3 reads TGTGCCACCAGCCGGGGCGTGTTCAATGAGCAGTTCTTC. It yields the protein CATSRGVFNEQFF. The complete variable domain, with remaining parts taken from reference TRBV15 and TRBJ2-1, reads DAMVIQNPRYQVTQFGKPVTLSCSQTLNHNVMYWYQQKSSQAPKLLFHYYDKDFNNEADTPDNFQSRRPNTSFCFLDIRSPGLGDTAMYLCATSRGVFNEQFFGPGTRLTVL.

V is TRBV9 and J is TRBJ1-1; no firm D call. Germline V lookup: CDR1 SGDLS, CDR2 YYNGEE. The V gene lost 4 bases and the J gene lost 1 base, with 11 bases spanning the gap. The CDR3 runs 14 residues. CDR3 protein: CASSFMDGNTEAFF. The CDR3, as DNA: TGTGCCAGCAGCTTCATGGACGGGAACACTGAAGCTTTCTTT.

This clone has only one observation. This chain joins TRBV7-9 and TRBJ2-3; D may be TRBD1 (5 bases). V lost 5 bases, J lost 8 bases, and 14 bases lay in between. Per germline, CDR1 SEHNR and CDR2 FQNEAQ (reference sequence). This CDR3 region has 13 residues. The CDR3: CASSLLGAGTQYF. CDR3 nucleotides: TGTGCCAGCAGCCTCCTTGGGGCAGGTACGCAGTATTTT.

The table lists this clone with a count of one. The CDR3 spells CASSLAENPRAATYGYTF. Written as DNA, the CDR3 is TGTGCCAGCAGCTTAGCCGAAAACCCGAGGGCAGCCACCTATGGCTACACCTTC. The chain joins TRBV7-9 to TRBJ1-2, with D unclear. V lost 0 bases and J lost 4, with 21 bases in between. Germline CDR1 reads SEHNR; CDR2 reads FQNEAQ (reference sequence). The CDR3 is made up of 18 amino acids.

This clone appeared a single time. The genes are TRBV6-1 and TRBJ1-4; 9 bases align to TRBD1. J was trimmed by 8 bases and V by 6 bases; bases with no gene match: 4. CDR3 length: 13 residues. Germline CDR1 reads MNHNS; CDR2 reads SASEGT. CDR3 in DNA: TGTGCCAGCAGCTGGACAGGGGAAGAAAAACTGTTTTTT. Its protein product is CASSWTGEEKLFF.

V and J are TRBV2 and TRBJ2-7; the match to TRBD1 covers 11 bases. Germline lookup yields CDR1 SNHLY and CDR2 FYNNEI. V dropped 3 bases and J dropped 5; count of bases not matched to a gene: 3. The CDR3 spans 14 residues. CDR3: CASSEDRGPDEQYF. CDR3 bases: TGTGCCAGCAGTGAGGACAGGGGGCCTGACGAGCAGTACTTC.

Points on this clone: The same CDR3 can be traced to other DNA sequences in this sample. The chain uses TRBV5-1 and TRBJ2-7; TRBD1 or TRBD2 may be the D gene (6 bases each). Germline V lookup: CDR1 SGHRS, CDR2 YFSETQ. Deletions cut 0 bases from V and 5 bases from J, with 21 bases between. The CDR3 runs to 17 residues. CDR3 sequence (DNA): TGCGCCAGCAGCTTGGGTCGGACGGGGGCTAGAATAGACGAGCAGTACTTC. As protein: CASSLGRTGARIDEQYF.

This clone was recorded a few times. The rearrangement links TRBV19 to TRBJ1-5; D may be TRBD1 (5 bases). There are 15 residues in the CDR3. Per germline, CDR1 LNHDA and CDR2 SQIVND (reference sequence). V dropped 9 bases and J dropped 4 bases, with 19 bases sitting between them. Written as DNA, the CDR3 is TGTGCCAGCAAAGTAGGTGGGGGAATTAATCAGCCCCAGCATTTT. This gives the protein CASKVGGGINQPQHF.

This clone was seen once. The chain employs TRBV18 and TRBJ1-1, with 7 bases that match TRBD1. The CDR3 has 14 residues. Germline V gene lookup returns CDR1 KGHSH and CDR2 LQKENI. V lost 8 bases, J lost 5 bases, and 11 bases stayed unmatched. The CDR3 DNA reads TGTGCCAGCACCGACGGAGGGGGCTTAACTGAAGCTTTCTTT. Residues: CASTDGGGLTEAFF.

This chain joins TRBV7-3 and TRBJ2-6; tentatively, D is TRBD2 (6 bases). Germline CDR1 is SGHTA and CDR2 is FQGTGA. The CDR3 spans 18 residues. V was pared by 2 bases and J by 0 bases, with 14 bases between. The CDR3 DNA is TGTGCCAGCAGCTTAGCGGGGCGAATGGTCTCTGGGGCCAACGTCCTGACTTTC. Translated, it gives CASSLAGRMVSGANVLTF. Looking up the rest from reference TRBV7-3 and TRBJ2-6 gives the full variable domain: GAGVSQTPSNKVTEKGKYVELRCDPISGHTALYWYRQSLGQGPEFLIYFQGTGAADDSGLPNDRFFAVRPEGSVSTLKIQRTERGDSAVYLCASSLAGRMVSGANVLTFGAGSRLTVL.